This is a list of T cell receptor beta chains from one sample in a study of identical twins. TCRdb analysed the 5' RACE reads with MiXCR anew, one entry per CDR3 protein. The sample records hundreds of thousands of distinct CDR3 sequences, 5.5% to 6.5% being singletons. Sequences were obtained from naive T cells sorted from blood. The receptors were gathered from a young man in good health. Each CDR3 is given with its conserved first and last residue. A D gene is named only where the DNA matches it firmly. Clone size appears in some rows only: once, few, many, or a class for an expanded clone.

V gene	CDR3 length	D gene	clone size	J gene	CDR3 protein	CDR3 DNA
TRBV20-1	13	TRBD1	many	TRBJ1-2	CSARDRETLGYTF	TGCAGTGCTAGGGACAGGGAAACCCTAGGCTACACCTTC
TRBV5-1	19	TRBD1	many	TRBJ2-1	CASSLVGLAGTDYYNEQFF	TGCGCCAGCAGCTTGGTTGGGTTGGCCGGGACAGACTACTACAATGAGCAGTTCTTC
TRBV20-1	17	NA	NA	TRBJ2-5	CSARGRGTEQQKETQYF	TGCAGTGCCCGGGGGCGGGGGACAGAGCAACAAAAGGAGACCCAGTACTTC
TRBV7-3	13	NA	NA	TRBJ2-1	CASSLMGEDEQFF	TGTGCCAGCAGCTTAATGGGGGAGGATGAGCAGTTCTTC
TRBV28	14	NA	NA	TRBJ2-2	CASISGANTGELFF	TGTGCCAGCATATCCGGTGCGAACACCGGGGAGCTGTTTTTT
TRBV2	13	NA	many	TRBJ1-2	CASRTTGMPYDTF	TGTGCCAGCAGGACAACCGGGATGCCCTATGACACCTTC
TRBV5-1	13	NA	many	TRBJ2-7	CASSFAADYEQYF	TGCGCCAGCAGCTTTGCAGCGGACTACGAGCAGTACTTC
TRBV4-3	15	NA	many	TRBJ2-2	CASSQDNPPGGELFF	TGCGCCAGCAGCCAAGACAATCCCCCCGGGGGGGAGCTGTTTTTT
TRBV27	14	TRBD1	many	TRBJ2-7	CASSLGTGFGEQYF	TGTGCCAGCAGTCTCGGGACAGGGTTTGGCGAGCAGTACTTC
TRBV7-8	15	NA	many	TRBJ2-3	CASSLGMRATDTQYF	TGTGCCAGCAGCTTAGGGATGAGAGCCACAGATACGCAGTATTTT
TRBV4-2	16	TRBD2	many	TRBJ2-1	CASSQGAGGNYNEQFF	TGTGCCAGCAGCCAAGGAGCGGGAGGGAACTACAATGAGCAGTTCTTC
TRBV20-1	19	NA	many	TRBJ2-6	CSARGWRGLGDSGANVLTF	TGCAGTGCTAGAGGATGGAGGGGACTGGGCGACTCTGGGGCCAACGTCCTGACTTTC
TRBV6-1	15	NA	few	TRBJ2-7	CASSPVEGIFYEQYF	TGTGCCAGCAGTCCGGTGGAGGGAATCTTTTACGAGCAGTACTTC
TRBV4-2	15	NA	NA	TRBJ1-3	CASSQDPVIRNTIYF	TGTGCCAGCAGCCAAGACCCTGTAATTAGAAACACCATATATTTT
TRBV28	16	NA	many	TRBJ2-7	CASSFKPPWTLYEQYF	TGTGCCAGCAGTTTTAAACCGCCGTGGACGCTCTACGAGCAGTACTTC
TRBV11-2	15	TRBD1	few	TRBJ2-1	CASSRGQVVDNEQFF	TGTGCCAGCAGCAGGGGACAGGTAGTAGACAATGAGCAGTTCTTC
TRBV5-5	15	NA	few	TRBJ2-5	CASSLGRGGAETQYF	TGTGCCAGCAGCTTGGGCAGGGGGGGTGCGGAGACCCAGTACTTC
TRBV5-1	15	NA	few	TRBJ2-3	CASSFVSGVGDTQYF	TGCGCCAGCAGCTTCGTTTCGGGAGTTGGAGATACGCAGTATTTT
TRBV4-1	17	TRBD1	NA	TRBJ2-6	CASSQESQGVGANVLTF	TGCGCCAGCAGCCAAGAGTCTCAGGGGGTTGGGGCCAACGTCCTGACTTTC
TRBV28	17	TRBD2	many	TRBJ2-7	CASSLPQLAGDTYEQYF	TGTGCCAGCAGTTTGCCACAGTTAGCGGGAGATACCTACGAGCAGTACTTC
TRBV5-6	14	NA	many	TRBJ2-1	CASCEGPSYNEQFF	TGTGCCAGCTGTGAGGGACCCTCCTACAATGAGCAGTTCTTC
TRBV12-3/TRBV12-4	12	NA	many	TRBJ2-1	CASRDSLNEQFF	TGTGCCAGCCGTGACAGCCTCAATGAGCAGTTCTTC
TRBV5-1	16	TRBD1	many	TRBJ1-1	CASSLTPQGANTEAFF	TGCGCCAGCAGCTTGACACCCCAGGGGGCGAACACTGAAGCTTTCTTT
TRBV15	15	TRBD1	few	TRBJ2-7	CATSREDRGPYEQYF	TGTGCCACCAGCAGAGAGGACAGGGGGCCCTACGAGCAGTACTTC
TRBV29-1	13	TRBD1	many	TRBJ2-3	CSSRQGGPDTQYF	TGCAGCTCCCGACAGGGTGGGCCAGATACGCAGTATTTT
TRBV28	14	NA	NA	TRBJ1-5	CASSLWRSNQPQHF	TGTGCCAGCAGTTTATGGAGAAGCAATCAGCCCCAGCATTTT
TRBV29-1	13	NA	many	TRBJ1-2	CSVDTGLGYGYTF	TGCAGCGTTGATACGGGGTTAGGCTATGGCTACACCTTC
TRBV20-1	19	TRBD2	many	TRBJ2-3	CSARAQSGTSGASTDTQYF	TGCAGTGCTAGAGCCCAGTCCGGGACTAGCGGGGCTAGCACAGATACGCAGTATTTT
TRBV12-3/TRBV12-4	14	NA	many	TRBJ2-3	CASSVSASTDTQYF	TGTGCCAGCAGTGTTAGCGCTAGCACAGATACGCAGTATTTT
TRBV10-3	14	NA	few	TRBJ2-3	CAIRPAGSTDTQYF	TGTGCCATCAGGCCGGCAGGGAGCACAGATACGCAGTATTTT
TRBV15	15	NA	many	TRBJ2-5	CATSRRQTGQETQYF	TGTGCCACCAGCAGACGACAGACAGGACAAGAGACCCAGTACTTC
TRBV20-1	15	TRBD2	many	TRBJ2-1	CSARQLADSYNEQFF	TGCAGTGCTAGGCAACTAGCGGACTCCTACAATGAGCAGTTCTTC
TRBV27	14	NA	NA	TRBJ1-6	CASSPGLGNSPLHF	TGTGCCAGCAGCCCGGGACTGGGTAATTCACCCCTCCACTTT
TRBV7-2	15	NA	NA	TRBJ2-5	CASSLEGRRQETQYF	TGTGCCAGCAGCTTAGAGGGGCGGAGACAAGAGACCCAGTACTTC
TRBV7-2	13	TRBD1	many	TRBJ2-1	CASSSTGANEQFF	TGTGCCAGCAGCTCGACAGGGGCCAATGAGCAGTTCTTC
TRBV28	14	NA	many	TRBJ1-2	CASSSVRTVYGYTF	TGTGCCAGCAGTTCGGTCCGGACAGTCTATGGCTACACCTTC
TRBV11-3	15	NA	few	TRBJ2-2	CASSFHGDITGELFF	TGTGCCAGCAGCTTCCACGGGGACATCACCGGGGAGCTGTTTTTT
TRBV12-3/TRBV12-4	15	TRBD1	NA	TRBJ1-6	CASSSGGRRDSPLHF	TGTGCCAGCAGTTCAGGGGGCAGGAGGGATTCACCCCTCCACTTT
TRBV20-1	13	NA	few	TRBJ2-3	CSARDLSTDTQYF	TGCAGTGCTAGAGACTTAAGCACAGATACGCAGTATTTT
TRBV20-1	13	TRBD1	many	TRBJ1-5	CSVGQGGPGPQHF	TGCAGTGTAGGACAGGGGGGCCCGGGGCCCCAGCATTTT
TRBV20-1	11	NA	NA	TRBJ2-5	CSAARKETQYF	TGCAGTGCTGCTCGGAAAGAGACCCAGTACTTC
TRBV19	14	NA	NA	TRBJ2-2	CASSIFSEDGELFF	TGTGCCAGTAGTATTTTTTCAGAAGACGGGGAGCTGTTTTTT
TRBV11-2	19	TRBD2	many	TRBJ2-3	CASSLPLAGTPFSTDTQYF	TGTGCCAGCAGTCTTCCACTAGCGGGAACGCCCTTTAGCACAGATACGCAGTATTTT
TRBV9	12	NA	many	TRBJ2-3	CASSDRADTQYF	TGTGCCAGCAGCGACAGGGCAGATACGCAGTATTTT
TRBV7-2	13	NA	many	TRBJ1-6	CASSSDRNSPLHF	TGTGCCAGCAGCTCCGACAGAAATTCACCCCTCCACTTT
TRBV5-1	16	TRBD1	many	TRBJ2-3	CASSLLPGQGPDTQYF	TGCGCCAGCAGCCTCCTGCCGGGACAGGGGCCAGATACGCAGTATTTT
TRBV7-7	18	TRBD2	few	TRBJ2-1	CASSLATSGPSNYNEQFF	TGTGCCAGCAGCTTAGCTACTAGCGGTCCCTCCAACTACAATGAGCAGTTCTTC